This T cell receptor beta chain was sequenced during a study of CD8 T cells in Susac syndrome. The controls were healthy donors who were matched for age and sex. Random-hexamer reverse transcription was applied to roughly 0.45 to 1 ug RNA. In TCRdb, the immunoSEQ multiplex PCR reads were re-called with MiXCR into one record per CDR3 protein. The sample contains some 160,000 distinct CDR3 sequences, roughly 94% of which appear only once. Germline-derived CDR1 and CDR2 are SEHNR and FQNEAQ (reference sequence). V dropped 1 base and J dropped 2 bases, with 12 bases sitting between them. This CDR3 has 15 amino acids.

The chain couples TRBV7-9 to TRBJ2-7, with no clear D. The receptor comes from a human donor in good health. Sequencing was performed on CD4+ T cells from PBMCs. DNA of the CDR3: TGTGCCAGCAGCTTAGTTTTGACTCCCCCCTACGAGCAGTACTTC. Protein sequence: CASSLVLTPPYEQYF. The variable domain in full, with the rest retrieved from reference TRBV7-9 and TRBJ2-7, is DTGVSQNPRHKITKRGQNVTFRCDPISEHNRLYWYRQTLGQGPEFLTYFQNEAQLEKSRLLSDRFSAERPKGSFSTLEIQRTEQGDSAMYLCASSLVLTPPYEQYFGPGTRLTVT.